Below, 9 T cell receptor beta chains from the same sample are listed, as sequenced in a study of blood T cell repertoires in COVID-19. Profiled with immunoSEQ multiplex PCR; TCRdb holds only in-frame clones, not every one. The data hold about 210,000 clones, with under 90% observed a single time. Sequencing was performed on peripheral blood. The receptors come from a woman of 80 years or more with COVID-19, enrolled during active disease.

The CDR3 protein is CASSSGLADTYNEQFF. The CDR3 coding sequence is TGTGCCAGCTCATCAGGACTAGCGGATACCTACAATGAGCAGTTCTTC. V gene TRBV18 combines with J gene TRBJ2-1; TRBD2 aligns across 10 bases. The length of the CDR3 is 16 residues. V shed 5 bases, J shed 2 bases, and the junction held 6 bases outside the gene matches. Germline CDR1 KGHSH, CDR2 LQKENI.

This chain links TRBV20-1 with TRBJ2-4; no clear D gene. The CDR3 extends over 11 amino acids. Trimming took off 3 bases at V and 7 bases at J, with 7 bases between the two ends. Germline assignment: CDR1 DFQATT and CDR2 SNEGSKA (reference sequence). DNA for the CDR3: TGCAGTGCTAGTCTACAGAACATTCAGTACTTC. Amino acid sequence: CSASLQNIQYF.

The rearrangement links TRBV7-9 to TRBJ2-1; 10 positions match TRBD2. The germline gives CDR1 SEHNR, CDR2 FQNEAQ (reference sequence). There are 17 residues in the CDR3. V trimming: 0 bases; J trimming: 4 bases; junction bases outside the gene matches: 6. CDR3: CASSLASSSGGYNEQFF. The DNA of the CDR3 is TGTGCCAGCAGCTTAGCCTCTTCTAGCGGGGGTTACAATGAGCAGTTCTTC.

The chain uses TRBV2 and TRBJ2-3, with TRBD2 identical over 9 bases. Germline lookup yields CDR1 SNHLY and CDR2 FYNNEI. This CDR3 spans 16 amino acids. V lost 3 bases and J lost 2; bases outside the gene matches: 6. The CDR3 coding sequence is TGTGCCAGCAGTGATCCTACTAGCGGGCACACAGATACGCAGTATTTT. Translating it yields CASSDPTSGHTDTQYF.

Only a few counts were recorded for this clone. The V and J genes are TRBV12-3 or TRBV12-4 and TRBJ2-4; a weak D match, TRBD1 (5 bases). V was pared by 9 bases and J by 9 bases, with 12 bases between. This CDR3 comprises 11 residues. The CDR3 here is CASRQRGIQYF. CDR3 in DNA: TGTGCCAGTCGACAAAGGGGCATTCAGTACTTC.

This clone was observed a few times. The chain is built from TRBV12-3 or TRBV12-4 and TRBJ1-2; a possible D gene is TRBD1 (6 bases). This CDR3 spans 13 amino acids. The germline V and J ends were trimmed by 7 bases and 7 bases, with 16 bases remaining between them. CDR3 sequence reads: CASTGDMAGGYTF. CDR3 in DNA: TGTGCCAGCACCGGGGACATGGCGGGTGGCTACACCTTC.

The sample holds a few counts of this clone. This sequence joins TRBV28 and TRBJ1-3; D unresolved. This CDR3 has 14 residues. Trimming removed 6 bases at V and 0 bases at J, with 9 bases between. Germline CDR1 is MDHEN and CDR2 is SYDVKM. CDR3 sequence (DNA): TGTGCCAGCAGCACGGGGTACTCTGGAAACACCATATATTTT. Amino acid sequence: CASSTGYSGNTIYF.

Only one count was recorded for this clone. The chain employs TRBV6-6 and TRBJ2-5, with TRBD2 matching over 9 bases. Germline V gives CDR1 MNHNY, CDR2 SVGAGI (reference sequence). The V gene end was trimmed by 6 bases and the J gene end by 3 bases; junction bases not matched to a gene: 2. This CDR3 has 13 amino acids. CDR3 amino acids: CASRRGGEETQYF. CDR3 nucleotide sequence: TGTGCCAGCAGGCGGGGGGGGGAAGAGACCCAGTACTTC.

There are a few counts of this clone. CDR3 in DNA: TGTGCCACCAGTGACCCACGGGGTTTCGGGACAACTAATGAAAAACTGTTTTTT. Amino acids: CATSDPRGFGTTNEKLFF. The V call is TRBV24-1, the J call TRBJ1-4; no clear D gene. Germline V gives CDR1 KGHDR, CDR2 SFDVKD. The CDR3 spans 18 residues. V shed 4 bases and J shed 0 bases, with 17 bases lying between them.